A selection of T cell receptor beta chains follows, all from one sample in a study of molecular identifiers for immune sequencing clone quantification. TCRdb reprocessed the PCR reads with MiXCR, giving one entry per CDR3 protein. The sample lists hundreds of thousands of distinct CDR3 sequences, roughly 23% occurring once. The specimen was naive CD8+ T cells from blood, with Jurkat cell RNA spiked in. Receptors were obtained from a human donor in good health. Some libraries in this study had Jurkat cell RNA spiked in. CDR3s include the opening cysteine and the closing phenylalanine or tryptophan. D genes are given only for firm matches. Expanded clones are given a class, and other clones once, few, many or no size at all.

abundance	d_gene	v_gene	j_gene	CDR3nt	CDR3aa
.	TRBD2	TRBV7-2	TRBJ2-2	TGTGCCAGCAGCCCTGGACTAGCGGGAGGCCCATACCCGAACACCGGGGGGCTGTTTTTT	CASSPGLAGGPYPNTGGLFF
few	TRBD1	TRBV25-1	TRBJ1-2	TGTGCCAGCAGTGAGGAGGAGGGACAGGTGTTGAGGATTAACTATGGCTACACCTTC	CASSEEEGQVLRINYGYTF
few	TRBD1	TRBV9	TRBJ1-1	TGTGCCAGCAGCGTATTGGGACAGGGGGAAGCTTTCTTT	CASSVLGQGEAFF
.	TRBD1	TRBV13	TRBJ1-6	TGTGCCAGCAGCGGAGCAGGGGGTTTACCCCTCCACTTT	CASSGAGGLPLHF
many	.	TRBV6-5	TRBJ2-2	TGTGCCAGCAGCTTCTCTAACACCGGGGAGCTGTTTTTT	CASSFSNTGELFF
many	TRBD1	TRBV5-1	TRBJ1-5	TGCGCCAGCAGTCTGGACAGGGCCCCCCATGGGCCCCAGCATTTT	CASSLDRAPHGPQHF
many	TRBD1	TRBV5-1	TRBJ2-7	TGCGCCAGCAGCTTGGACGGGGACAGGGCGAACGAGCAGTACTTC	CASSLDGDRANEQYF
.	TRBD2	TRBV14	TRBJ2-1	TGTGCCAGCAGCCAAGCCCCCGGGAGGGCTCCGTTCGATGAGCAGTTCTTC	CASSQAPGRAPFDEQFF
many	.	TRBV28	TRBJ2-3	TGTGCCAGCAGTTCCCTCGGCGGAGCCATCACAGATACGCAGTATTTT	CASSSLGGAITDTQYF
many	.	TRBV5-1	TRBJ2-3	TGCGCCAGCAGCTTGTATGGTTACACAGATACGCAGTATTTT	CASSLYGYTDTQYF
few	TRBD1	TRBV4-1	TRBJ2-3	TGCGCCAGCAGCCAAGACGGTCGACAGGGGATGGGAGATACGCAGTATTTT	CASSQDGRQGMGDTQYF
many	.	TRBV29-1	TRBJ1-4	TGCAGCGTCCTATGGGGTTCCGTCTTTGCAACTAATGAAAAACTGTTTTTT	CSVLWGSVFATNEKLFF
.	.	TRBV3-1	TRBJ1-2	TGTGCCCGCCGCCGCCCCCCGTCCCAGGGCAATGGCTACACCTTC	CARRRPPSQGNGYTF
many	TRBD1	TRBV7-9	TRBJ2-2	TGTGCCAGCAGCTTGGGACAGGGGACCGGGGAGCTGTTTTTT	CASSLGQGTGELFF
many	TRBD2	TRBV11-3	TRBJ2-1	TGTGCCAGCAGCCACGGACTAGCGGGACCGGAGAGCTCCTACAATGAGCAGTTCTTC	CASSHGLAGPESSYNEQFF
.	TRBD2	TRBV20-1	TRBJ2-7	TGCAGTGCTAGAGTGCGCGGACTAGCTGGAGTAGGTGAGCAGTACTTC	CSARVRGLAGVGEQYF
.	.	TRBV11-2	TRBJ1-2	TGTGCCAGCAGCTCCCTCTCGACAAATAACTATGGCTACACCTTC	CASSSLSTNNYGYTF
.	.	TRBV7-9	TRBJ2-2	TGTGCCAGCAGCCTACGACCCAGAGGGAACACCGGGGAGCTGTTTTTT	CASSLRPRGNTGELFF
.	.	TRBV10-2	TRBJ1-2	TGCGCCAGCAGTGAGGGTCAAATAGCGCATGGCTACACCTTC	CASSEGQIAHGYTF
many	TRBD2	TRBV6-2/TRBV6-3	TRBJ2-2	TGTGCCAGCAGTTACGGCCGCCTAGCGGGAGAGGCCGGGGAGCTGTTTTTT	CASSYGRLAGEAGELFF
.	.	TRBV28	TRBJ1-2	TGTGCCAGCAACACAGACCCTTACAGCTATGGCTACACCTTC	CASNTDPYSYGYTF
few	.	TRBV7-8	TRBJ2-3	TGTGCCAGCACCGTGACGGGGGACGCGCAGTATTTT	CASTVTGDAQYF
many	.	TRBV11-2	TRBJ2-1	TGTGCCAGCAGCTTATTGGGGGACTCCTACAATGAGCAGTTCTTC	CASSLLGDSYNEQFF
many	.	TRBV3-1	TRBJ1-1	TGTGCCAGCAGCCAACTCCAACAGGGGAACACTGAAGCTTTCTTT	CASSQLQQGNTEAFF
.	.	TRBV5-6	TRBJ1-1	TGTGCCAACAGCTTGATGAACACTGAAGCTTTCTTT	CANSLMNTEAFF
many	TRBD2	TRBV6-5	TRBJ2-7	TGTGCCAGCAGTTACTCGGGTGTAGCGGGAGTGCGGTACGAGCAGTACTTC	CASSYSGVAGVRYEQYF
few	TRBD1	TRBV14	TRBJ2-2	TGTGCCAGCAGCCTTTCAATAGGGACAGGGGGATACACCGGGGAGCTGTTTTTT	CASSLSIGTGGYTGELFF
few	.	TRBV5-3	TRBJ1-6	TGTGCCAGCAGCTTGGGCGGCACGAATTCACCCCTCCACTTT	CASSLGGTNSPLHF
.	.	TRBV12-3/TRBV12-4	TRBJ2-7	TGTGCCAGCAGTGACGCAACAGGGTACGGTATCTACGAGCAGTACTTC	CASSDATGYGIYEQYF
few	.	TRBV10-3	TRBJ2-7	TGTGCCATCAGTGAGACAAACGAGCAGTACTTC	CAISETNEQYF
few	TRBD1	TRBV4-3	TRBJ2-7	TGCGCCAGCAGCCAAGCCGGACAGGGATACTACGAGCAGTGCTTC	CASSQAGQGYYEQCF
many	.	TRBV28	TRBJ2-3	TGTGCCAGCAACGGCAGGCCGGTCGCAGATACGCAGTATTTT	CASNGRPVADTQYF
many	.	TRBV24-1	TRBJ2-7	TGTGCCACCAGTGATCCGACGACAAACGAGCAGTACTTC	CATSDPTTNEQYF
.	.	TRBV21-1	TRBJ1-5	TGTGCCAGCAGCAAATATGATCGGACAGCCACACATGGGCATAGCAATCAGCCCCAGCATTTT	CASSKYDRTATHGHSNQPQHF
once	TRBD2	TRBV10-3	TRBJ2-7	TGTGCCTTCAGTACCCCGGGACTAGCCTACGAGCAGTACTTC	CAFSTPGLAYEQYF
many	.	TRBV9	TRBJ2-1	TGTGCCAGCTCTAGGGACGGACACAATGAGCAGTTCTTC	CASSRDGHNEQFF
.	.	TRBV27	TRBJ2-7	TGTGCCAGCAGTTTGACGGGGGCGCATAACTCCTACGAGCAGTACTTC	CASSLTGAHNSYEQYF
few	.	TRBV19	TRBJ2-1	TGTGCCAGTAGTATTAGGTCAGAATACAATGAGCAGTTCTTC	CASSIRSEYNEQFF
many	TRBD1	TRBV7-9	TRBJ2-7	TGTGCCAGCAGCGGGCGGACAGGGACGTACGAGCAGTACTTC	CASSGRTGTYEQYF
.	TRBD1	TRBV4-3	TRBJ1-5	TGCGCCAGCAGCCGAGAATATGGTACAGGGGATCCCAATAGCAATCAGCCCCAGCATTTT	CASSREYGTGDPNSNQPQHF
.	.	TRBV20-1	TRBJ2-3	TGCAGTGGCACGAGGGGGGACCACTACGCAGATACGCAGTATTTT	CSGTRGDHYADTQYF
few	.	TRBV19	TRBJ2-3	TGTGCCAGTAGTATGATGGGTTTCGATACGCAGTATTTT	CASSMMGFDTQYF
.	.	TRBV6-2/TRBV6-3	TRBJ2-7	TGTGCCAACAATAATGGACAGTTCGCTGGGGAGCAGTACTTC	CANNNGQFAGEQYF
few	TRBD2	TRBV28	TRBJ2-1	TGTGCCCATTCTCTAGCGGTTGAGAATGAGCAGTTCTTC	CAHSLAVENEQFF
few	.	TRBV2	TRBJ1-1	TGTGCCAGCAGTGCCATAGGAGCTTTCTTT	CASSAIGAFF
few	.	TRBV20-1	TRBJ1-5	TGCAGTGCTAGAGAGTCTTGGGACAAGATTAGCAATCAGCCCCAGCATTTT	CSARESWDKISNQPQHF
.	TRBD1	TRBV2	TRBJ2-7	TGTGCCAGCAGGGAACAGGGGGCGGCCTACGAGCAGTACTTC	CASREQGAAYEQYF
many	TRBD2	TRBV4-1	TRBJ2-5	TGCGCCAGCAGCCAAGAATCGCGGGGGCAAGAGACCCAGTACTTC	CASSQESRGQETQYF
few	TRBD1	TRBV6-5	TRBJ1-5	TGTGCCAGCAGTACCGGGACAGGAGCAATGTATCGGCATTTT	CASSTGTGAMYRHF